The entry below describes one T cell receptor (beta chain). What it recognizes is unknown. This CDR3 region has 14 residues. The germline CDR1 and CDR2 sequences are MNHEY and SVGAGI. V was pared by 2 bases and J by 2 bases, with 9 bases between. Pooling was applied to second doses at about 4 or about 12 weeks. The sample originates from a study of T cell responses to AZD1222 COVID-19 vaccine. Overall study findings and caveats: Vaccine-related CD4 TCRs covered spike, predominating at 160-218 and 743-854. Seropositive at baseline were only a handful of AZD1222 recipients.

Measured with immunoSEQ multiplex PCR; TCRdb has only the in-frame clones, and not every one. Altogether more than 70,000 clones are present, more than 85% being singletons, with the ten largest covering approximately 30%. The chain couples TRBV6-5 to TRBJ1-1; tentative D call: TRBD1 (5 bases). This receptor was taken from an adult who received the AZD1222 COVID-19 vaccine. Here the sequenced sample was peripheral blood, taken 28 days after the second AZD1222 dose. CDR3 sequence (DNA): TGTGCCAGCAGTTACGGGCAGGGTAACACTGAAGCTTTCTTT. Protein sequence: CASSYGQGNTEAFF.